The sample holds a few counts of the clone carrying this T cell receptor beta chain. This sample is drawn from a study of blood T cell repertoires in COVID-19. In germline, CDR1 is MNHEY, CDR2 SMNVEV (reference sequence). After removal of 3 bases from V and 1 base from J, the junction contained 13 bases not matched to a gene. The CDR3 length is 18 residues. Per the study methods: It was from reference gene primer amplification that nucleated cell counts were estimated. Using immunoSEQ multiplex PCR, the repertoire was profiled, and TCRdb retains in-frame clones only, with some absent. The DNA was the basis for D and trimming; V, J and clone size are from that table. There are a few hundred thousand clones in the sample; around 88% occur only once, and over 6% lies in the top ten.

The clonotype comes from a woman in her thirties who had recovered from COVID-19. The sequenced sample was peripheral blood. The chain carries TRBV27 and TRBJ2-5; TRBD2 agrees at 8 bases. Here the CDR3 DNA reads TGTGCCAGCAGTTTTGGCCTGGGTCGGGGGGGGCCCCAAGAGACCCAGTACTTC. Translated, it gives CASSFGLGRGGPQETQYF.